The present T cell receptor (beta chain) was sequenced within a study of identical twins. Whole-study findings and limits: Out-of-frame TCR alpha sharing observed in monozygotic twins exceeded model estimates.

The CDR3 sequence is 15 residues long. This clonotype was counted only a few times. Its specificity is unknown. TCRdb processed the 5' RACE reads anew with MiXCR; each CDR3 protein has one entry. The sample holds about 520,000 distinct CDR3 sequences, under 25% seen once. The same sample was also studied in work on T cells expressing NK-cell markers. As reported in that work: Among the eight sequenced donors, seven tested HCMV-seropositive and one tested seronegative. Several experiments added an anti-gamma-delta TCR antibody to sort only alpha-beta TCR T cells. CD8+ T cells in over 5 donors included dominant NKG2C+ clonotypes at roughly 1.0-8%.

The rearrangement uses TRBV21-1 and TRBJ1-2. TRBV21-1 is flagged as a pseudogene. The sample comprised CD4+ T cells sorted from blood. The clonotype comes from a woman younger than 35 in good health. Here the CDR3 DNA reads TGTGCCAGCAGCAGGAGGGACGGGAAGAACTATGGCTACACCTTC. Translating it yields CASSRRDGKNYGYTF.